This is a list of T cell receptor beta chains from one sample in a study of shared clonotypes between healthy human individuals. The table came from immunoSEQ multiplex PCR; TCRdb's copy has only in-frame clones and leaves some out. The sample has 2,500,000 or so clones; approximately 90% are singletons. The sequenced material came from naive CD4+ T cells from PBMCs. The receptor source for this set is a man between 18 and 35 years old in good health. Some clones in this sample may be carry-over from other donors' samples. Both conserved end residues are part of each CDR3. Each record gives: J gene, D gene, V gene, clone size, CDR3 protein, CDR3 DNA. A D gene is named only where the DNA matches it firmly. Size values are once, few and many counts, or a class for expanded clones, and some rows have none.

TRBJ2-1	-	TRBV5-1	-	CASSLVGNNEQFF	TGCGCCAGCAGCTTGGTTGGGAACAATGAGCAGTTCTTC
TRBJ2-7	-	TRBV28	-	CASSDRDEQYF	TGTGCCAGCAGTGACCGGGACGAGCAGTACTTC
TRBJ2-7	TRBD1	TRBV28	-	CAIATPGQAYEQYF	TGTGCCATCGCGACCCCGGGACAGGCCTACGAGCAGTACTTC
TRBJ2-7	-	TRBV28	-	CASSSPDSSYEQYF	TGTGCCAGCAGTTCCCCAGACAGCTCCTACGAGCAGTACTTC
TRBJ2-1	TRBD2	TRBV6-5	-	CASSSRLASSYNEQFF	TGTGCCAGCAGTTCCCGACTAGCGTCCTCCTACAATGAGCAGTTCTTC
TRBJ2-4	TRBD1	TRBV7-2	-	CASSFAIRGRSIQYF	TGTGCCAGCAGCTTTGCTATCAGGGGGCGTAGCATTCAGTACTTC
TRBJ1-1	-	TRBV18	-	CASSQGNTEAFF	TGTGCCAGCTCACAAGGGAACACTGAAGCTTTCTTT
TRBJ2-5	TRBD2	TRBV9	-	CASSVSATSEKTQYF	TGTGCCAGCAGCGTAAGCGCTACTAGCGAAAAGACCCAGTACTTC
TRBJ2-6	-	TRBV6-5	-	CASRGVSSGANVLTF	TGTGCCAGCAGAGGGGTTTCCTCTGGGGCCAACGTCCTGACTTTC
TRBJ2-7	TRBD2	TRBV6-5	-	CASSPGTSVYEQYF	TGTGCCAGCAGCCCCGGGACTAGCGTGTACGAGCAGTACTTC
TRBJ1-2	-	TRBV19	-	CASNDGTAYYYGYTF	TGTGCCAGTAATGATGGGACCGCTTACTACTATGGCTACACCTTC
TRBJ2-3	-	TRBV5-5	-	CASSSQYRTRDTQYF	TGTGCCAGCAGCTCCCAGTACCGGACACGAGATACGCAGTATTTT
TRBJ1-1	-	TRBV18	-	CASSTDRNTEAFF	TGTGCCAGCTCAACTGACCGCAACACTGAAGCTTTCTTT
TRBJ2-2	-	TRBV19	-	CASSILPRGELFF	TGTGCCAGTAGTATCCTCCCGCGGGGGGAGCTGTTTTTT
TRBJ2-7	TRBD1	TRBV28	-	CASSSPGTVPYEQYF	TGTGCCAGCAGCTCCCCCGGGACAGTCCCCTACGAGCAGTACTTC
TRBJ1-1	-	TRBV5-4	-	CASSLEGRYTEAFF	TGTGCCAGCAGCTTGGAAGGCAGGTACACTGAAGCTTTCTTT
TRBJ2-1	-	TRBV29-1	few	CSVVQELGSGQFF	TGCAGCGTTGTCCAGGAACTTGGTTCTGGGCAGTTCTTC
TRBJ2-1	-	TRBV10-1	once	CASSFGASRSYNEQFF	TGCGCCAGCAGTTTTGGGGCCTCCCGCTCCTACAATGAGCAGTTCTTC
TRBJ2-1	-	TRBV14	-	CASSRDIRQFF	TGTGCCAGCAGCCGGGACATCCGGCAGTTCTTC
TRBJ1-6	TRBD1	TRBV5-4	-	CASSDWTGGGTLHF	TGTGCCAGCAGCGACTGGACAGGGGGCGGTACCCTCCACTTT
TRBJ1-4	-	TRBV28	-	CASSKREANEKLFF	TGTGCCAGCAGTAAGAGGGAGGCAAACGAAAAACTGTTTTTT
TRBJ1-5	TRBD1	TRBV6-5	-	CASRPTGGSNQPQHF	TGTGCCAGCAGGCCCACAGGGGGGTCTAATCAGCCCCAGCATTTT
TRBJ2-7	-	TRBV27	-	CASSQTVGVAYEQYF	TGTGCCAGCAGCCAGACCGTGGGCGTTGCCTACGAGCAGTACTTC
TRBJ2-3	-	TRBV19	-	CASSIGRTDTQYF	TGTGCCAGTAGTATAGGGAGAACAGATACGCAGTATTTT
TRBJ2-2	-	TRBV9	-	CASNGPTPGGELFF	TGTGCCAGCAACGGACCAACCCCTGGGGGGGAGCTGTTTTTT
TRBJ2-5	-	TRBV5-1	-	CASSLGGPGETQYF	TGCGCCAGCAGCTTGGGGGGGCCGGGAGAGACCCAGTACTTC
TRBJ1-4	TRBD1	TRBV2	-	CASSDLGTGAEKLFF	TGTGCCAGCAGTGACCTAGGGACAGGGGCCGAAAAACTGTTTTTT
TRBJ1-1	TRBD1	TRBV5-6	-	CASSTGQGLMNTEAFF	TGTGCCAGCAGCACTGGACAGGGACTCATGAACACTGAAGCTTTCTTT
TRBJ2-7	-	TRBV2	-	CASARLGGEQYF	TGTGCCAGCGCCCGGTTGGGGGGTGAGCAGTACTTC
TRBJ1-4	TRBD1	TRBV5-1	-	CASSEGQLGEKLFF	TGCGCCAGCAGCGAGGGACAGCTAGGAGAAAAACTGTTTTTT
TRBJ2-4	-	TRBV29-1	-	CSVHDSFSSQKNIQYF	TGCAGCGTCCATGACAGCTTCTCTAGCCAAAAAAACATTCAGTACTTC
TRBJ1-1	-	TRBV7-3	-	CASSLGFGRGTEAFF	TGTGCCAGCAGCTTAGGTTTTGGCAGGGGAACTGAAGCTTTCTTT
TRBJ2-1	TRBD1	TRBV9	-	CASSARDSFYNEQFF	TGTGCCAGCAGCGCCCGGGACAGCTTCTACAATGAGCAGTTCTTC
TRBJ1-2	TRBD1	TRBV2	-	CASSLDRDIGGYTF	TGTGCCAGCAGTCTTGACAGGGATATCGGGGGCTACACCTTC
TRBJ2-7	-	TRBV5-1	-	CASSLYRYEQYF	TGCGCCAGCAGCTTGTACAGGTACGAGCAGTACTTC
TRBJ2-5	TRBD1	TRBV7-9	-	CASSPGQPGWETQYF	TGTGCCAGCAGCCCGGGACAGCCCGGGTGGGAGACCCAGTACTTC
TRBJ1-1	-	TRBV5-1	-	CASSLGVDARDTEAFF	TGCGCCAGCAGCTTGGGAGTTGATGCTAGGGACACTGAAGCTTTCTTT
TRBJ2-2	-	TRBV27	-	CASSLIRGTNTGELFF	TGTGCCAGCAGTTTAATTAGGGGCACTAACACCGGGGAGCTGTTTTTT
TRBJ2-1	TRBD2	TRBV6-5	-	CASSSIAGAIHGQFF	TGTGCCAGCAGTTCTATAGCGGGAGCGATACACGGGCAGTTCTTC
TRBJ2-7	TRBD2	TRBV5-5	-	CASSGAGSSYEQYF	TGTGCCAGCAGCGGAGCGGGAAGCTCCTACGAGCAGTACTTC
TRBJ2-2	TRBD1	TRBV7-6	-	CASSWVDRGLTGELFF	TGTGCCAGCAGCTGGGTGGACAGGGGGCTTACCGGGGAGCTGTTTTTT
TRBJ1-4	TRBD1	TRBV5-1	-	CASSSGPGQYNEKLFF	TGCGCCAGCAGCTCTGGACCGGGACAGTATAATGAAAAACTGTTTTTT
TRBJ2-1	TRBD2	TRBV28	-	CASSRTSGSPYNEQFF	TGTGCCAGCAGCAGGACTAGCGGGAGTCCCTACAATGAGCAGTTCTTC
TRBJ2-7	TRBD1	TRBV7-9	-	CASSLLTGPYEQYF	TGTGCCAGCAGCTTACTGACAGGGCCCTACGAGCAGTACTTC
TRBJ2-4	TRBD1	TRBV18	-	CASTPTGDLAKNIQYF	TGTGCCAGCACGCCGACAGGGGACTTAGCCAAAAACATTCAGTACTTC
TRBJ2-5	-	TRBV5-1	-	CASSLVTDSGTQYF	TGCGCCAGCAGCTTGGTTACGGATTCGGGGACCCAGTACTTC
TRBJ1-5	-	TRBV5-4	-	CASSLQGSNQPQHF	TGTGCCAGCAGCTTGCAGGGGAGCAATCAGCCCCAGCATTTT
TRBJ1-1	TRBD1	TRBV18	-	CASSYGTVEAFF	TGTGCCAGCTCGTACGGGACAGTTGAAGCTTTCTTT
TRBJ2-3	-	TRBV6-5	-	CASRGFGGAPDTQYF	TGTGCCAGCAGGGGGTTCGGAGGAGCCCCAGATACGCAGTATTTT
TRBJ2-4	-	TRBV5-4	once	CASSRDSVSAKNIQYF	TGTGCCAGCAGCCGGGACTCCGTTTCGGCCAAAAACATTCAGTACTTC
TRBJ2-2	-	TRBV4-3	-	CASSQDKRFSRELFF	TGCGCCAGCAGCCAAGATAAACGGTTCTCCCGGGAGCTGTTTTTT